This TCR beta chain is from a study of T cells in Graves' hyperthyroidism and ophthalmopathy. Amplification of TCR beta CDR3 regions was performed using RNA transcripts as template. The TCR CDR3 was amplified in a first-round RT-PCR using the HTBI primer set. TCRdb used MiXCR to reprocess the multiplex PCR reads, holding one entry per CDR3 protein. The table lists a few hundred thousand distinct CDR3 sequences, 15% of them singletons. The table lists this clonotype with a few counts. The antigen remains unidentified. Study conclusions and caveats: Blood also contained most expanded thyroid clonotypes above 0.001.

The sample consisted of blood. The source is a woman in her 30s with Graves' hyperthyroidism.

CDR3 sequence: CASSDLGQGAPGNTIYF. The CDR3 DNA follows: TGTGCCAGCAGTGACTTGGGACAGGGAGCGCCTGGAAACACCATATATTTT. The rearrangement joins TRBV6-1 to TRBJ1-3; 9 bases agree with TRBD1. V dropped 3 bases and J dropped 2; count of bases not matched to a gene: 8. This CDR3 comprises 17 residues. Germline CDR1 reads MNHNS; CDR2 reads SASEGT.